The rows below give T cell receptor beta chains drawn from one sample of a study of T cell responses to AZD1222 COVID-19 vaccine. The repertoire was sequenced with immunoSEQ multiplex PCR; TCRdb's copy has only in-frame clones and lacks some. The sample holds roughly 30,000 clones, around 90% seen once. The source material was peripheral blood, sampled on day 0 of AZD1222 vaccination. All receptors come from an adult in good health. Both conserved end residues are part of each CDR3. The D gene is left open where the match is weak. Only part of the rows carry a size: once, few, many, or a class if the clone is expanded.

j_gene	v_gene	abundance	d_gene	CDR3nt	CDR3aa
TRBJ1-5	TRBV19	.	TRBD1	TGTGCCAGTAGTATCGACAGGGGACAGCCCCAGCATTTT	CASSIDRGQPQHF
TRBJ2-7	TRBV7-9	once	.	TGTGCCAGCAGCCCTACAGGGAGCTCCTACGAGCAGTACTTC	CASSPTGSSYEQYF
TRBJ1-2	TRBV10-3	.	.	TGTGCCATCAGTGAGAGGCAGGGCGTACATGGCTACACCTTC	CAISERQGVHGYTF
TRBJ2-3	TRBV7-8	.	.	TGTGCCAGCAGCCCCTCGGAAGATACGCAGTATTTT	CASSPSEDTQYF
TRBJ1-6	TRBV28	.	.	TGTGCCAGCAGCCGCGTGGGGGGTTTTGGTAATTCACCCCTCCACTTT	CASSRVGGFGNSPLHF
TRBJ1-2	TRBV6-5	.	TRBD1	TGTGCCAGCACCCACCTCCGGGACAGGGATGGCTACACCTTC	CASTHLRDRDGYTF
TRBJ2-1	TRBV10-3	.	TRBD2	TGTGCCATTTCTAGCGGGAGCTTGTGGGGGTCCTACAATGAGCAGTTCTTC	CAISSGSLWGSYNEQFF
TRBJ2-7	TRBV20-1	.	.	TGCAGTGCTCTGGACTACGAGCAGTACTTC	CSALDYEQYF
TRBJ2-7	TRBV3-1/TRBV3-2	.	TRBD2	TGTGCCAGCAGCCCCCGATGGGCGGGAGCTCTCGAGCAGTACTTC	CASSPRWAGALEQYF
TRBJ2-2	TRBV11-3	.	TRBD2	TGTGCCAGCAGCTCAGGACCCGGGGGGACGAACACCGGGGAGCTGTTTTTT	CASSSGPGGTNTGELFF
TRBJ1-1	TRBV29-1	few	.	TGCAGCGTCTGGACAACCATGGGCACTGAAGCTTTCTTT	CSVWTTMGTEAFF
TRBJ2-1	TRBV5-4	.	TRBD2	TGTGCCAGCAGCTTAGGGATAGCGGGAGGGCCGTTCTACAATGAGCAGTTCTTC	CASSLGIAGGPFYNEQFF
TRBJ2-1	TRBV10-3	once	TRBD2	TGTGCCATCAGTGAGTCTGCGGGAGTAACATACAATGAGCAGTTCTTC	CAISESAGVTYNEQFF
TRBJ1-1	TRBV5-1	.	TRBD1	TGCGCCAGCAGTAGCCCCGGGACAGGGAACACTGAAGCTTTCTTT	CASSSPGTGNTEAFF
TRBJ2-1	TRBV27	.	.	TGTGCCAGCAGTTCCGTTTTGAATGAGCAGTTCTTC	CASSSVLNEQFF
TRBJ2-7	TRBV7-8	.	.	TGTGCCAGCAGCCCGGGCCCCGAGAGGTACGAGCAGTACTTC	CASSPGPERYEQYF
TRBJ1-6	TRBV7-3	.	TRBD1	TGTGCCAGCAGCTTCCAGGGGGCGAATAATTCACCCCTCCACTTT	CASSFQGANNSPLHF
TRBJ2-5	TRBV30	.	TRBD1	TGTGCCCAGGGGGAGGAGACCCAGTACTTC	CAQGEETQYF
TRBJ1-3	TRBV7-9	.	.	TGTGCCAGCAGCTTAGAAGGGACAAACTCTGGAAACACCATATATTTT	CASSLEGTNSGNTIYF
TRBJ2-1	TRBV14	once	.	TGTGCCAGTGCCGGGACGCGCTACAATGAGCAGTTCTTC	CASAGTRYNEQFF
TRBJ2-1	TRBV27	.	.	TGTGCCAGCAGTTTTGTGGGGGGCCTTCGGTACAATGAGCAGTTCTTC	CASSFVGGLRYNEQFF
TRBJ1-1	TRBV5-1	.	TRBD1	TGCGCCAGCAGCCCGGAGACAGGGTTTGCCACTGAAGCTTTCTTT	CASSPETGFATEAFF
TRBJ2-3	TRBV20-1	.	.	TGCAGTGCTAGTGAGGCAGGGAGAGCCACAGATACGCAGTATTTT	CSASEAGRATDTQYF
TRBJ2-7	TRBV6-1	.	TRBD2	TGTGCCAGCAGTGAGGGTAGCGGGAACTCCTACGAGCAGTACTTC	CASSEGSGNSYEQYF
TRBJ2-1	TRBV7-2	.	.	TGTGCCAGCAGGACAGCGAGCTCCTACAATGAGCAGTTCTTC	CASRTASSYNEQFF
TRBJ1-5	TRBV6-2/TRBV6-3	.	TRBD1	TGTGCCAGCAGTACCGCACCACAGGGGCGCAATCAGCCCCAGCATTTT	CASSTAPQGRNQPQHF
TRBJ2-7	TRBV19	.	.	TGTGCCAGTAGTCTGGCAGCAAGATACGAGCAGTACTTC	CASSLAARYEQYF
TRBJ2-3	TRBV19	.	TRBD2	TGTGCCAGTAGTGAGCTAGCGGGTTACACAGATACGCAGTATTTT	CASSELAGYTDTQYF
TRBJ2-7	TRBV28	.	.	TGTGCCTCCTCTCCTTTCTCCTACGAGCAGTACTTC	CASSPFSYEQYF
TRBJ1-1	TRBV6-5	.	.	TGTGCCAGCAGGAAGTCACCCGAGGGTACTGAAGCTTTCTTT	CASRKSPEGTEAFF
TRBJ2-5	TRBV7-9	once	.	TGTGCCAGCAGCTTGTATGAGACCCAGTACTTC	CASSLYETQYF
TRBJ2-2	TRBV4-1	.	.	TGCGCCAGCAGCCCCAGGGGACCGAACACCGGGGAGCTGTTTTTT	CASSPRGPNTGELFF
TRBJ1-5	TRBV19	.	.	TGTGCCAGTAGCCCAGCCAGGGAGGGGGATCAGCCCCAGCATTTT	CASSPAREGDQPQHF
TRBJ1-5	TRBV18	.	.	TGTGCCAGCTCACCACCGCCAAGAGGGGATCAGCCCCAGCATTTT	CASSPPPRGDQPQHF
TRBJ2-5	TRBV5-5	.	.	TGTGCCAGCAGCGCTCCAGGGGTAGGAGAGACCCAGTACTTC	CASSAPGVGETQYF
TRBJ2-7	TRBV7-2	few	.	TGTGCCAGCAGCCCCGGACAACCTTACGAGCAGTACTTC	CASSPGQPYEQYF
TRBJ2-2	TRBV19	.	TRBD2	TGTGCCAGTAAGACCGGGACTAGGAACACCGGGGAGCTGTTTTTT	CASKTGTRNTGELFF
TRBJ1-6	TRBV20-1	few	.	TGCAGTGCTAGTCTTACAGGGAATTCACCCCTCCACTTT	CSASLTGNSPLHF
TRBJ2-2	TRBV19	.	.	TGTGCCAGTAGTATAAGAGAGGGGAACGGGGAGCTGTTTTTT	CASSIREGNGELFF
TRBJ2-6	TRBV5-1	.	.	TGCGCCAGCAGTGGGAGCTCTGGGGCCAACGTCCTGACTTTC	CASSGSSGANVLTF
TRBJ1-1	TRBV18	.	.	TGTGCCAGCTCACCAACCCACGAGAACACTGAAGCTTTCTTT	CASSPTHENTEAFF
TRBJ1-6	TRBV6-5	.	.	TGTGCCAGCAGTTACTTCACCCAGGGTTGGAATTCACCCCTCCACTTT	CASSYFTQGWNSPLHF
TRBJ2-1	TRBV4-3	.	.	TGCGCCAGCAGCCGCACGGGCTATGGGTCCTACAATGAGCAGTTCTTC	CASSRTGYGSYNEQFF
TRBJ2-3	TRBV18	.	.	TGTGCCAGCTCACCCTCGATAGGATCTCGCACAGATACGCAGTATTTT	CASSPSIGSRTDTQYF
TRBJ2-7	TRBV6-5	.	TRBD1	TGTGCCAGCAGCAGACAGGGGGGAGGCCACGAGCAGTACTTC	CASSRQGGGHEQYF
TRBJ1-6	TRBV5-1	.	.	TGCGCCAGCAGCTTGGTTCTGGGTGGTAATTCACCCCTCCACTTT	CASSLVLGGNSPLHF
TRBJ2-3	TRBV4-1	.	.	TGCGCCAGCAGCCAAGATAGGGTTCGAGATACGCAGTATTTT	CASSQDRVRDTQYF
TRBJ1-3	TRBV5-4	.	.	TGTGCCAGCAGCACCAACAGGGATGGAAACACCATATATTTT	CASSTNRDGNTIYF
TRBJ2-2	TRBV29-1	.	.	TGCAGCGGTTTCCGTGAGGGGAACACCGGGGAGCTGTTTTTT	CSGFREGNTGELFF
TRBJ2-7	TRBV2	once	TRBD1	TGTGCCAGCAGAACAGGGGTGTATCACGAGCAGTACTTC	CASRTGVYHEQYF
TRBJ1-4	TRBV7-2	.	.	TGTGCCAGCAGCCACCGGACAGAGTATTTGGAAAAACTGTTTTTT	CASSHRTEYLEKLFF
TRBJ2-1	TRBV4-1	.	TRBD1	TGCGCCAGCAGCCGAATAATAACAGGGGGTCGCTACAATGAGCAGTTCTTC	CASSRIITGGRYNEQFF
TRBJ2-1	TRBV29-1	.	.	TGCAGCGTTGTGGGTAGCGGAACCTCCTACAATGAGCAGTTCTTC	CSVVGSGTSYNEQFF
TRBJ2-3	TRBV18	.	TRBD1	TGTGCCAGCTCGCCAGACAGACAGGGGGCCGATACGCAGTATTTT	CASSPDRQGADTQYF
TRBJ2-5	TRBV7-2	.	TRBD2	TGTGCCAGCAGCCCCGATTTGGCGGGAGGGACCCAGTACTTC	CASSPDLAGGTQYF
TRBJ2-7	TRBV14	.	.	TGTGCCAGCAGCCATACCAGAGGGCGGGGCGAGCAGTACTTC	CASSHTRGRGEQYF
TRBJ1-1	TRBV13	.	.	TGTGCCAGCAGCTTGGGGGGAAGGGGAACAGCTGAAGCTTTCTTT	CASSLGGRGTAEAFF